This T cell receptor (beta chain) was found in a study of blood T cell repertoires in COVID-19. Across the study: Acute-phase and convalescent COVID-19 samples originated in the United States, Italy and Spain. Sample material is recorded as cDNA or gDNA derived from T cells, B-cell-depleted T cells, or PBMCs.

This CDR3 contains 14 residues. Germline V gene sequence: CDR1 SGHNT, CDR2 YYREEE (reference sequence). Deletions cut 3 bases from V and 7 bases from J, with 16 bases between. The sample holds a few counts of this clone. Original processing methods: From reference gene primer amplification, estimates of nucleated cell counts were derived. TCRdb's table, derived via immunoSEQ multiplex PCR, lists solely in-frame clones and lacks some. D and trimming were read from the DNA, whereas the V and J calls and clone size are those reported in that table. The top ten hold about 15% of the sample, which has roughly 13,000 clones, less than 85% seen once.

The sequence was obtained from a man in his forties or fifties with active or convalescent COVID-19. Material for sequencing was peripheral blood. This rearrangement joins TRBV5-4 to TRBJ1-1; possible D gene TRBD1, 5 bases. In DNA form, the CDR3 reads TGTGCCAGCAGCTACTCGGCAGGGCATAGTGAAGCTTTCTTT. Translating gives CASSYSAGHSEAFF.